What follows are 27 T cell receptor beta chains derived from one specimen sequenced in a study of response to subunit inactivated influenza vaccine. A single record per CDR3 protein comes from TCRdb applying MiXCR to the RT-PCR reads. The sample lists more than 250,000 distinct CDR3 sequences; 21% were seen once. Source: PBMCs from blood, taken roughly 20 months after vaccination. The source is a man aged 45 to 75 who received an inactivated influenza vaccine.

This clonotype was seen a handful of times. This chain links TRBV11-1 with TRBJ2-7; either TRBD1 or TRBD2 may supply D (5 bases each). The germline V gene has CDR1 SGHAT and CDR2 FQDESV (reference sequence). V shed 0 bases and J shed 1 base, with 22 bases lying between them. The CDR3 runs to 19 residues. CDR3 in DNA: TGTGCCAGCAGCTTAGCCGGGGCAGGTTCAATACCCCTATCCTACGAGCAGTACTTC. Translating it yields CASSLAGAGSIPLSYEQYF.

V usage is TRBV6-5 and J usage is TRBJ2-3; a possible D gene is TRBD2 (5 bases). Looked up from germline, CDR1 is MNHEY and CDR2 is SVGAGI. This CDR3 is 16 amino acids long. V dropped 4 bases and J dropped 3 bases, with 17 bases sitting between them. The CDR3 protein is CASSFTPGEWTDTQYF. The CDR3 coding sequence is TGTGCCAGCAGTTTCACCCCTGGGGAGTGGACAGATACGCAGTATTTT.

This clonotype was seen once. Relative to the germline gene, one junction end is altered; a read error may explain this. The chain carries TRBV7-7 and TRBJ2-1; a weak D match, TRBD2 (5 bases). Germline CDR1 reads SSHAT; CDR2 reads FNYEAQ (reference sequence). The CDR3 has 14 amino acids. CDR3 DNA: TGTGCTAGCAGCCAATCCGGGGATTACAATGAGCAGTTCTTC. Its protein product is CASSQSGDYNEQFF.

The J gene is TRBJ2-7, the V gene TRBV20-1, with D unresolved. The CDR3 spans 15 residues. V gave up 0 bases and J gave up 2 bases, with 14 bases separating them. Per germline, CDR1 DFQATT and CDR2 SNEGSKA (reference sequence). CDR3 residues: CSARDPLRSAYEQYF. CDR3 DNA: TGCAGTGCTAGAGATCCCCTTCGCAGTGCCTACGAGCAGTACTTC.

This clonotype occurred a few times. The chain combines TRBV20-1 with TRBJ2-1; 11 bases fit TRBD2. Germline lookup yields CDR1 DFQATT and CDR2 SNEGSKA (reference sequence). V shed 3 bases, J shed 4 bases, and the junction held 2 bases outside the gene matches. The CDR3 sequence is 14 residues long. The CDR3 DNA follows: TGCAGTGCTAGGGGACTAGCGGAGTACAATGAGCAGTTCTTC. This encodes CSARGLAEYNEQFF.

This clonotype was found a few times. The chain combines TRBV28 with TRBJ2-6, with D possibly matching TRBD2 (5 bases). Trimming cost V 8 bases and J 0 bases, with 11 bases left between them. The CDR3 has 15 amino acids. Germline assignment: CDR1 MDHEN and CDR2 SYDVKM. CDR3 amino acids: CASGWSGSGANVLTF. The CDR3 DNA is TGTGCCAGCGGATGGAGCGGCTCTGGGGCCAACGTCCTGACTTTC.

This clonotype was observed many times. The chain carries TRBV12-3 or TRBV12-4 and TRBJ1-2, with D perhaps TRBD1 (6 bases). CDR3 length: 14 amino acids. V dropped 1 base and J dropped 4 bases, with 10 bases sitting between them. This CDR3 reads CASSLGAGAYGYTF. CDR3 DNA sequence: TGTGCCAGCAGTTTAGGAGCAGGGGCCTATGGCTACACCTTC.

This clonotype was observed at least ten times. The chain carries TRBV7-2 and TRBJ1-5; TRBD1 matches at 7 bases. The CDR3 sequence is 16 residues long. Germline loops: CDR1 SGHTA, CDR2 FQGNSA. V trimming: 2 bases; J trimming: 6 bases; junction bases outside the gene matches: 10. The CDR3 DNA reads TGTGCCAGCAGCTTAAGAACAGGGGCGCTGGGTCAGCCCCAGCATTTT. Its protein is CASSLRTGALGQPQHF.

V gene TRBV3-1 combines with J gene TRBJ1-4; D is ambiguous. Germline CDR1 LGHDT, CDR2 YNNKEL (reference sequence). With 0 bases removed from V and 8 bases from J, the gap between germline ends came to 13 bases. CDR3 length: 15 residues. CDR3 region: CASSQDGIHREKLFF. The CDR3 coding sequence is TGTGCCAGCAGCCAAGATGGGATACACAGAGAAAAACTGTTTTTT.

This clonotype was seen more than once but under ten times. J is TRBJ2-5 and V is TRBV20-1, with 7 positions matching TRBD2. This CDR3 has 18 residues. V dropped 6 bases and J dropped 2; count of bases not matched to a gene: 21. CDR1 is DFQATT and CDR2 is SNEGSKA in the germline V gene (reference sequence). This chain's CDR3 is CSADGSVEREATQETQYF. The CDR3, as DNA: TGCAGTGCAGATGGATCCGTTGAACGGGAGGCCACACAAGAGACCCAGTACTTC.

A few counts support this clonotype. This chain joins TRBV2 and TRBJ1-5; 8 bases align to TRBD1. Germline V gene sequence: CDR1 SNHLY, CDR2 FYNNEI. The trim removed 7 bases at V and 5 bases at J, leaving 7 bases unmatched. The length of the CDR3 is 14 residues. CDR3 sequence (DNA): TGTGCCAGCACTTCGGACAGGGTGTATCAGCCCCAGCATTTT. As protein: CASTSDRVYQPQHF.

V is TRBV11-2 and J is TRBJ2-5, with D possibly TRBD1 on 6 matching bases. V was clipped by 5 bases and J by 4 bases, with 14 bases between them. The CDR3 is 14 residues long. Germline V gene sequence: CDR1 SGHAT, CDR2 FQNNGV. CDR3: CASSGHRAGETQYF. The CDR3 coding sequence is TGTGCCAGCAGCGGTCACAGGGCTGGAGAGACCCAGTACTTC.

This clonotype has a single count. This chain connects TRBV20-1 to TRBJ2-3; TRBD2 matches at 8 bases. Looked up from germline, CDR1 is DFQATT and CDR2 is SNEGSKA (reference sequence). Trimming removed 6 bases from V and 5 bases from J; junction bases left unmatched: 7. The CDR3 runs to 13 residues. The CDR3 region is CSAQREMVDTQYF. The CDR3 coding sequence is TGCAGTGCCCAGCGGGAGATGGTAGATACGCAGTATTTT.

The chain combines TRBV20-1 with TRBJ2-1; D is uncertain. CDR1 is DFQATT, CDR2 SNEGSKA, per germline (reference sequence). The CDR3 has 11 residues. The chain's CDR3 is CSAKTYNEQFF. The CDR3 DNA follows: TGCAGCGCCAAGACCTACAATGAGCAGTTCTTC.

This chain uses TRBV10-3 with TRBJ2-1; D may be TRBD2 (5 bases). This CDR3 has 13 amino acids. CDR1 and CDR2 from the germline V gene are ENHRY and SYGVKD. Deletions cut 6 bases from V and 4 bases from J, with 10 bases between. CDR3 residues: CAIRGREYNEQFF. The CDR3 nucleotides read TGTGCCATCAGAGGACGGGAATACAATGAGCAGTTCTTC.

A few counts support this clonotype. The J gene is TRBJ1-5, the V gene TRBV7-9; tentative D call: TRBD1 (5 bases). The CDR3 totals 15 residues. Germline lookup yields CDR1 SEHNR and CDR2 FQNEAQ (reference sequence). Between the trimmed V and J ends, which lost 4 bases and 0 bases, there was a span of 10 bases. CDR3: CASSSSGYSNQPQHF. CDR3 bases: TGTGCCAGCAGCTCCTCAGGGTATAGCAATCAGCCCCAGCATTTT.

In its sample, this clonotype was seen many times. A read error may explain this, as a much larger clone is one base away. This sequence joins TRBV5-6 and TRBJ1-1, with unresolved D. The CDR3 has 12 residues. V was trimmed by 3 bases and J by 0 bases, leaving 3 bases between them. CDR1 and CDR2 (germline): SGHDT, YYEEEE. CDR3 coding DNA: TGTGCCAGCAGCTGGATGAACACTGAAGCTTTCTTT. It yields the protein CASSWMNTEAFF.

This clonotype was detected a few times. V usage is TRBV20-1 and J usage is TRBJ1-5, with D uncertain. Germline lookup yields CDR1 DFQATT and CDR2 SNEGSKA (reference sequence). V lost 3 bases to trimming and J lost 2 bases, with 8 bases between them. The CDR3 is made up of 13 amino acids. The CDR3 loop is CSASSGGNQPQHF. The CDR3 DNA sequence: TGCAGTGCTAGTTCAGGAGGCAATCAGCCCCAGCATTTT.

The V and J genes are TRBV4-2 and TRBJ1-1; D is ambiguous. The CDR3 sequence is 13 residues long. Trimming removed 0 bases from V and 7 bases from J, with 9 bases in between. From germline, CDR1 is LGHNA and CDR2 YNFKEQ. DNA of the CDR3: TGTGCCAGCAGCCAAGATCGGGGATTTGAAGCTTTCTTT. Translating gives CASSQDRGFEAFF.

V usage is TRBV7-2 and J usage is TRBJ1-1; D is uncertain. Germline CDR1 reads SGHTA; CDR2 reads FQGNSA. The CDR3 length is 15 residues. Trimming removed 2 bases at V and 0 bases at J, with 10 bases between. CDR3 protein: CASSLTPGMNTEAFF. CDR3 coding DNA: TGTGCCAGCAGCTTAACGCCGGGAATGAACACTGAAGCTTTCTTT.

This clonotype was detected only a few times. This chain uses TRBV6-5 with TRBJ1-5; tentatively, D is TRBD1 (5 bases). V was trimmed by 2 bases and J by 3 bases, leaving 14 bases between them. This CDR3 has 16 residues. Germline CDR1 and CDR2: MNHEY and SVGAGI. The chain's CDR3 is CASSYGAGTYNQPQHF. Here the CDR3 DNA reads TGTGCCAGCAGTTACGGGGCAGGGACCTACAATCAGCCCCAGCATTTT.

V gene TRBV11-1 combines with J gene TRBJ2-6; 7 positions agree with TRBD1. Trimming took 6 bases from V and 4 from J; bases not matched to a gene: 12. Germline CDR1 is SGHAT and CDR2 is FQDESV (reference sequence). The CDR3 totals 17 residues. The CDR3 protein is CASSGSDRESGANVLTF. Written as DNA, the CDR3 is TGTGCCAGCAGTGGGAGCGACAGGGAATCCGGGGCCAACGTCCTGACTTTC.

This clonotype has at least ten counts. This rearrangement joins TRBV7-6 to TRBJ1-3; TRBD1 matches at 8 bases. Germline-derived CDR1 and CDR2 are SGHVS and FNYEAQ. The CDR3 sequence is 16 residues long. With V trimmed by 4 bases and J by 0 bases, 5 bases remained unmatched. CDR3 sequence reads: CASSSRTGHSGNTIYF. The CDR3 DNA reads TGTGCCAGCAGCTCCCGGACAGGGCACTCTGGAAACACCATATATTTT.

At least ten counts were recorded for this clonotype. This chain links TRBV28 with TRBJ1-6; TRBD1 aligns across 10 bases. The CDR3 loop spans 19 amino acids. The V and J ends lost 3 bases and 4 bases, in that order; junction bases with no gene match: 12. The germline V gene encodes CDR1 MDHEN and CDR2 SYDVKM. The CDR3 bases are TGTGCCAGCAGTTTCGGGCTCCTTCAGGGACAGGGGTATAATTCACCCCTCCACTTT. Encoded protein: CASSFGLLQGQGYNSPLHF.

CDR3 region: CSARDVSRGLAGGSTQYF. The CDR3 DNA reads as TGCAGTGCTAGAGATGTTAGTCGGGGACTAGCGGGAGGCTCGACCCAGTACTTC. The gene calls are TRBV20-1 and TRBJ2-5, with TRBD2 matching 15 bases. After removal of 0 bases from V and 7 bases from J, the junction contained 12 bases not matched to a gene. The CDR3 is 18 residues long. CDR1 is DFQATT, CDR2 SNEGSKA, per germline (reference sequence).

The chain couples TRBV7-2 to TRBJ1-2, with 8 positions matching TRBD1. The CDR3 has 13 residues. CDR1 is SGHTA and CDR2 is FQGNSA in the germline V gene. J gave up 5 bases and V 6 bases, and 5 bases lay outside the gene matches. CDR3 sequence: CASRGQVSYGYTF. DNA for the CDR3: TGTGCCAGCAGGGGACAGGTTTCATATGGCTACACCTTC.

The chain is built from TRBV3-1 and TRBJ1-5, with D possibly being TRBD1 (5 bases). V was cut by 3 bases and J by 2 bases, with 11 bases left in between. There are 15 residues in the CDR3. CDR1 and CDR2 (germline): LGHDT, YNNKEL (reference sequence). The CDR3 protein is CASSQGELGNQPQHF. The CDR3 region has the DNA TGTGCCAGCAGCCAGGGGGAATTGGGCAATCAGCCCCAGCATTTT. The full variable domain, rest sourced from reference TRBV3-1 and TRBJ1-5, is DTAVSQTPKYLVTQMGNDKSIKCEQNLGHDTMYWYKQDSKKFLKIMFSYNNKELIINETVPNRFSPKSPDKAHLNLHINSLELGDSAVYFCASSQGELGNQPQHFGDGTRLSIL.